These 13 T cell receptor beta chains share one sample of origin, sequenced in a study of T cells expressing NK-cell markers. Each CDR3 protein gets one entry in TCRdb, which reprocessed the 5' RACE reads and gives no DNA. The sample's table shows some 140,000 distinct CDR3 sequences. Sequencing was performed on blood T cells: a sorted CD56 or NKG2C T cell subset, CD4+ or CD8+ T cells, or bulk PBMC T cells (not recorded which). These TCRs come from a woman aged 50 to 60 in good health.

The chain employs TRBV2 and TRBJ2-7; as DNA is missing, the TRBD1 call by TCRdb cannot be tested. The germline CDR1 and CDR2 sequences are SNHLY and FYNNEI. The CDR3 covers 14 residues. CDR3 protein: CASGRLSSSYEQYF. Full variable domain (rest looked up from reference TRBV2 and TRBJ2-7): EPEVTQTPSHQVTQMGQEVILRCVPISNHLYFYWYRQILGQKVEFLVSFYNNEISEKSEIFDDQFSVERPDGSNFTLKIRSTKLEDSAMYFCASGRLSSSYEQYFGPGTRLTVT.

V usage is TRBV3-1 and J usage is TRBJ2-7. The CDR3 runs 15 residues. Germline V gene lookup returns CDR1 LGHDT and CDR2 YNNKEL (reference sequence). CDR3 sequence: CASSDRHDSYYEQYF.

The chain couples TRBV18 to TRBJ1-1; TCRdb reports TRBD1, a call that lacks DNA to check it against. Germline CDR1 KGHSH, CDR2 LQKENI. This CDR3 has 14 residues. The CDR3 loop is CASSPPPGYTEAFF.

This sequence joins TRBV7-9 and TRBJ1-5; TCRdb's assignment of TRBD1 cannot be checked, as there is no DNA. The CDR3 extends over 13 amino acids. Germline values: CDR1 SEHNR, CDR2 FQNEAQ (reference sequence). The CDR3 spells CASSLPGNQPQHF.

The rearrangement links TRBV7-9 to TRBJ1-1; TCRdb calls TRBD1, which cannot be checked without DNA. The CDR3 has 15 amino acids. Germline V gives CDR1 SEHNR, CDR2 FQNEAQ (reference sequence). The chain's CDR3 is CASSDSRFMNTEAFF.

This chain joins TRBV29-1 and TRBJ2-2. The CDR3 runs 15 residues. Germline V gives CDR1 SQVTM, CDR2 ANQGSEA. The CDR3 sequence: CSVSAGLGDTGELFF.

The chain has TRBV12-5 and TRBJ2-1. From germline, CDR1 is LGHNT and CDR2 FRNRAP. The CDR3 covers 14 residues. The CDR3 sequence is CASGLQSSYNEQFF.

J is TRBJ2-1 and V is TRBV7-9. Germline values: CDR1 SEHNR, CDR2 FQNEAQ (reference sequence). The CDR3 sequence is 15 residues long. This CDR3 is CASSPSGISYNEQFF.

This chain uses TRBV6-2 or TRBV6-3 with TRBJ2-1; checking the TCRdb D call of TRBD2 is not possible without DNA. This CDR3 region has 18 residues. The germline gives CDR1 MNHEY, CDR2 SVGEGT. The CDR3 loop is CASSYTASGLAGYNEQFF.

The gene calls are TRBV11-2 and TRBJ1-1; TCRdb indicates TRBD1, and absent DNA this call remains unverified. CDR1 is SGHAT and CDR2 is FQNNGV in the germline V gene. CDR3 length: 13 amino acids. The CDR3 region is CASLGVGNTEAFF.

The chain combines TRBV7-9 with TRBJ2-7. The CDR3 is 15 residues long. Germline V gene lookup returns CDR1 SEHNR and CDR2 FQNEAQ (reference sequence). CDR3 region: CASSLAGVRFYEQYF.

The chain employs TRBV11-3 and TRBJ2-3; as DNA is missing, the TRBD1 call by TCRdb cannot be tested. This CDR3 contains 15 residues. CDR1 is SGHNT and CDR2 is YENEEA in the germline V gene. CDR3 amino acids: CASNTRDRHTDTQYF. Full variable domain (outside the CDR3, taken from reference TRBV11-3 and TRBJ2-3): EAGVVQSPRYKIIEKKQPVAFWCNPISGHNTLYWYLQNLGQGPELLIRYENEEAVDDSQLPKDRFSAERLKGVDSTLKIQPAELGDSAVYLCASNTRDRHTDTQYFGPGTRLTVL.

This chain uses TRBV6-2 or TRBV6-3 with TRBJ1-1; absent DNA, TCRdb's TRBD1 call cannot be checked. This CDR3 comprises 15 residues. CDR1 is MNHEY and CDR2 is SVGEGT in the germline V gene. CDR3 loop: CASRVAGMMNTEAFF.